The entry that follows covers one T cell receptor beta chain sequence. These data come from a study of blood T cell repertoires in COVID-19. CDR3 length: 11 amino acids. The V and J ends lost 6 bases and 5 bases respectively, with 7 bases between them. Only in-frame clones appear in the TCRdb table, and some are missing; sequencing was by immunoSEQ multiplex PCR. The sample contains over 120,000 clones, 75% to 90% of which appear only once. Input material: peripheral blood. The receptor's source is a man aged 50 to 60 who had recovered from COVID-19. This sequence joins TRBV12-3 or TRBV12-4 and TRBJ2-5; D unresolved. CDR3 region: CASSLSETQYF. The CDR3 DNA reads TGTGCCAGCAGCTTGTCCGAGACCCAGTACTTC.